Following are 21 T cell receptor beta chains from one sample sequenced in a study of metastatic and nonmetastatic thyroid tumors (dated by TCRdb to 2020 to 2021). Library preparation used PCR. The instrument was an Illumina HiSeq 4000. TCRdb handled the public reads itself, with Q25 trimming in fastp and clone calling in MiXCR, and kept productive beta chains. This sample comprises 3,500 to 5,000 clones, more than 30% of them detected only once. Approximately 51% of the sample comes from the top ten. Before undergoing thyroid surgery, none of the patients had been given any kind of treatment. Sequenced input: tumor tissue. The receptors derive from a female donor with papillary thyroid cancer or a benign thyroid nodule (not recorded which). Some clones in this sample may be carry-over from other donors' samples.

This clone occurred once. The genes are TRBV5-1 and TRBJ2-3, with TRBD2 identical over 9 bases. Germline loops: CDR1 SGHRS, CDR2 YFSETQ. The CDR3 is 15 amino acids. Losses at the gene ends were 4 bases for V and 2 bases for J; bases not matched to a gene: 5. In DNA, the CDR3 is TGCGCCAGCAGCACTAGCGGGTCCTCCACAGATACGCAGTATTTT. Translated, it gives CASSTSGSSTDTQYF.

The chain employs TRBV6-1 and TRBJ2-7; tentatively, D is TRBD1 or TRBD2 (6 bases each). Germline-derived CDR1 and CDR2 are MNHNS and SASEGT. The CDR3 totals 14 residues. V shed 4 bases and J shed 2 bases, with 12 bases lying between them. The CDR3 DNA reads as TGTGCCAGCAGTGCAGTAGGGGGGACCTACGAGCAGTACTTC. Translation: CASSAVGGTYEQYF.

This clone was counted only a few times. The genes are TRBV12-3 or TRBV12-4 and TRBJ1-3; D is undetermined. CDR3 size: 16 residues. Deletions cut 6 bases from V and 4 bases from J, with 19 bases between. CDR3: CASSTGELLRGNTIYF. Written as DNA, the CDR3 is TGTGCCAGCAGCACGGGAGAGCTATTACGGGGAAACACCATATATTTT.

This clone occurred once. The gene calls are TRBV20-1 and TRBJ2-3; D gene ambiguous. Trimming left V 5 bases short and J 4 bases short, with 10 bases between. CDR1 and CDR2 (germline): DFQATT, SNEGSKA (reference sequence). This CDR3 has 12 residues. The CDR3 loop is CSAYIPADTQYF. The CDR3 DNA sequence: TGCAGTGCTTACATCCCGGCAGATACGCAGTATTTT.

This chain connects TRBV5-1 to TRBJ2-1, with a tentative D call TRBD2 (5 bases). V was cut by 4 bases and J by 9 bases, with 14 bases left in between. The CDR3 length is 13 residues. The germline CDR1 and CDR2 sequences are SGHRS and YFSETQ. DNA for the CDR3: TGCGCCAGCAGCGGAATGCTAGCCGTTGAGCAGTTCTTC. Amino acids: CASSGMLAVEQFF.

The table lists this clone with a few counts. V is TRBV10-2 and J is TRBJ2-1, with D unclear. CDR1 is WSHSY, CDR2 SAAADI, per germline. This CDR3 region has 17 residues. The V end was cut by 3 bases, the J end by 3 bases, with 18 bases between. The CDR3 sequence is CASSDVVGQGRYNEQFF. The CDR3 nucleotides read TGCGCCAGCAGTGATGTCGTGGGTCAAGGGCGCTACAATGAGCAGTTCTTC.

The CDR3 DNA is TGTGCCAGCAGCCTAGAAGGGAACACCGGGGAGCTGTTTTTT. This codes for CASSLEGNTGELFF. The V and J genes are TRBV7-3 and TRBJ2-2; D unclear. Trimming removed 5 bases from V and 1 base from J, with 8 bases in between. Germline V lookup: CDR1 SGHTA, CDR2 FQGTGA. The CDR3 totals 14 residues.

In its sample, this clone was seen a few times. The chain couples TRBV6-6 to TRBJ2-5, with D perhaps TRBD2 (5 bases). This CDR3 region has 14 residues. V shed 2 bases and J shed 2 bases, with 9 bases lying between them. The germline V gene has CDR1 MNHNY and CDR2 SVGAGI (reference sequence). CDR3 sequence (DNA): TGTGCCAGCAGTTACCAGAGCGGACAAGAGACCCAGTACTTC. It specifies CASSYQSGQETQYF.

V gene TRBV6-1 combines with J gene TRBJ1-6; D call uncertain. CDR3 length equals 14 residues. The V gene lost 7 bases and the J gene lost 10 bases, with 17 bases spanning the gap. CDR1 and CDR2 from the germline V gene are MNHNS and SASEGT. The CDR3 DNA follows: TGTGCCAGCACCCTAGGGAATCTCGGCTCACCCCTCCACTTT. Translating gives CASTLGNLGSPLHF.

This clone was detected a few times. The chain is built from TRBV12-5 and TRBJ1-2; D might be TRBD1 (5 bases). The CDR3 sequence is 15 residues long. Germline-derived CDR1 and CDR2 are LGHNT and FRNRAP. V dropped 0 bases and J dropped 6 bases, with 14 bases sitting between them. The CDR3 nucleotides are TGTGCTAGTGGTTTGGTGAAGGGCAGGGTAGATGGCTACACCTTC. This codes for CASGLVKGRVDGYTF.

The rearrangement links TRBV6-1 to TRBJ2-3; no definite D call. CDR1 is MNHNS and CDR2 is SASEGT in the germline V gene. This CDR3 comprises 16 residues. The germline V and J ends were trimmed by 0 bases and 4 bases, with 14 bases remaining between them. The CDR3 here is CASSEALGFRPDTQYF. For the CDR3, the DNA is TGTGCCAGCAGTGAAGCGCTTGGGTTCAGGCCAGATACGCAGTATTTT.

As DNA, the CDR3 is TGTGCCAGCTCCTCATGGACAGGGGGCAATGAGCAGTTCTTC. It is translated as CASSSWTGGNEQFF. The J gene is TRBJ2-1, the V gene TRBV28; TRBD1 matches at 10 bases. Trimming cost V 8 bases and J 6 bases; bases outside gene matches: 7. Germline-derived CDR1 and CDR2 are MDHEN and SYDVKM. The CDR3 consists of 14 residues.

The genes are TRBV6-1 and TRBJ2-7, with TRBD1 identical over 9 bases. Unmatched junction bases numbered 10, after V lost 5 bases and J lost 2 bases. The CDR3 is made up of 16 amino acids. Germline V CDR1 and CDR2: MNHNS, SASEGT. CDR3 in amino acids: CASSPTGGHGTYEQYF. CDR3 nucleotides: TGTGCCAGCAGTCCTACAGGGGGCCATGGAACCTACGAGCAGTACTTC.

This chain joins TRBV7-8 and TRBJ2-7, with 7 bases fitting TRBD1. The CDR3 contains 14 residues. V was clipped by 5 bases and J by 3 bases; unmatched bases: 7. Germline loops: CDR1 SGHVS, CDR2 FQNEAQ. CDR3: CASSTTGVGYEQYF. The CDR3 bases are TGTGCCAGCAGCACAACAGGGGTTGGCTACGAGCAGTACTTC.

This clone was recorded once. The chain joins TRBV7-3 to TRBJ2-5; D is uncertain. Per germline, CDR1 SGHTA and CDR2 FQGTGA. The CDR3 has 13 residues. V dropped 5 bases and J dropped 5 bases, with 12 bases sitting between them. DNA for the CDR3: TGTGCCAGCAGCGCAGACATCGGGGAGACCCAGTACTTC. Its translation: CASSADIGETQYF. Based on the CDR3 plus reference TRBV7-3 and TRBJ2-5, the full variable domain is GAGVSQTPSNKVTEKGKYVELRCDPISGHTALYWYRQSLGQGPEFLIYFQGTGAADDSGLPNDRFFAVRPEGSVSTLKIQRTERGDSAVYLCASSADIGETQYFGPGTRLLVL.

The V gene is TRBV11-2, the J gene TRBJ2-7, with 8 bases fitting TRBD2. The V segment lost 6 bases and the J segment 2 bases; nucleotides outside the gene matches: 6. Germline V lookup: CDR1 SGHAT, CDR2 FQNNGV. CDR3 size: 14 residues. The DNA for the CDR3 is TGTGCCAGCAGACCGGACGGGGGGGCCTACGAGCAGTACTTC. Protein: CASRPDGGAYEQYF.

This clone was counted only a few times. V usage is TRBV28 and J usage is TRBJ2-3, with D maybe TRBD1 (5 bases). V was shortened by 5 bases and J by 6 bases, with 9 bases between the two germline ends. Germline loops: CDR1 MDHEN, CDR2 SYDVKM. The CDR3 loop spans 12 amino acids. CDR3 region: CASSTGSDTQYF. DNA of the CDR3: TGTGCCAGCAGTACAGGTTCGGATACGCAGTATTTT.

V is TRBV7-6 and J is TRBJ2-2, with D tentatively TRBD1 or TRBD2 (5 bases each). This CDR3 has 16 amino acids. Trimming took 5 bases from V and 0 from J, leaving 13 bases between them. CDR1 and CDR2 from the germline V gene are SGHVS and FNYEAQ. In DNA form, the CDR3 reads TGTGCCAGCAGCCCCGGGGCTCTCGCGAACACCGGGGAGCTGTTTTTT. Translating gives CASSPGALANTGELFF.

This clone was detected a few times. This rearrangement joins TRBV6-1 to TRBJ2-2; D is undetermined. The CDR3 covers 13 residues. Germline loops: CDR1 MNHNS, CDR2 SASEGT. The ends were cut back, 3 bases at V and 2 bases at J, with 4 bases in the middle. DNA for the CDR3: TGTGCCAGCAGTGAGGACAACACCGGGGAGCTGTTTTTT. This translates into CASSEDNTGELFF.

V usage is TRBV28 and J usage is TRBJ1-2, with D unresolved. Germline V CDR1 and CDR2: MDHEN, SYDVKM. This CDR3 comprises 13 residues. V was pared by 7 bases and J by 6 bases, with 15 bases between. The CDR3 protein is CASNTGAHDGYTF. The CDR3 region has the DNA TGTGCCAGCAATACGGGTGCCCATGATGGCTACACCTTC.

This clone was recorded a few times. The junction and the germline gene differ at one end; a read error may be behind it. The chain uses TRBV27 and TRBJ2-5; D is perhaps TRBD1 (5 bases). The CDR3 length is 15 residues. Germline loops: CDR1 MNHEY, CDR2 SMNVEV (reference sequence). CDR3 coding DNA: TGTGCCAGCGCCTCCCAGGCAGGGAACCAAGAGACCCATTACTTC. It is translated as CASASQAGNQETHYF.